Listed below are T cell receptor beta chains from one sample, sequenced in a study of tumor-infiltrating lymphocytes in primary liver carcinoma. TCRdb re-called the multiplex PCR reads through MiXCR, storing one row per CDR3 protein. The table has about 120,000 distinct CDR3 sequences, less than 75% seen once. The sample comprised tumor-adjacent normal liver tissue. Receptors originate from a woman aged 55-75 years with primary liver carcinoma and hepatitis B virus infection. CDR3s include the opening cysteine and the closing phenylalanine or tryptophan. The D gene is left open where the match is weak. The size field is filled for only some rows; it gives once, few, many or a size class.

size,D,V,J,DNA,CDR3
NA,NA,TRBV29-1,TRBJ2-3,TGCAGTGTTGGGGGACATGGGAGGAGCACAGATACGCAGTATTTT,CSVGGHGRSTDTQYF
NA,TRBD2,TRBV12-3/TRBV12-4,TRBJ2-7,TGTGCAAGCAGCTCCCTGACTAGCGGGGTTCTCTACGAGCAGTACTTC,CASSSLTSGVLYEQYF
NA,NA,TRBV6-5,TRBJ1-1,TGTGTCAGCAGTTGCTTCGGAGGGGGTACTGAAGCTTTCTTT,CVSSCFGGGTEAFF
many,NA,TRBV28,TRBJ2-5,TGTGCCAGTAAGACGGGGGGCGCAGAGACCCAGTACTTC,CASKTGGAETQYF
NA,TRBD2,TRBV12-3/TRBV12-4,TRBJ2-3,TGTGCCAGTAGTTCTGGGGGACTAACCATGGATACGCAGTATTTT,CASSSGGLTMDTQYF
many,NA,TRBV29-1,TRBJ1-2,TGCAGCGTTGAATCGCAGTCAGACTATGGCTACACCTTC,CSVESQSDYGYTF
NA,NA,TRBV12-3/TRBV12-4,TRBJ2-6,TGTGCCTGCAGTTTAAGGGCCCCTGGGGCCAACGTCCTGACTTTC,CACSLRAPGANVLTF
many,NA,TRBV4-1,TRBJ2-4,TGCGCCAGCAGCCAAGAGCCAAGGAACATTCAGTACTTC,CASSQEPRNIQYF
NA,TRBD2,TRBV11-2,TRBJ2-2,TGCGCCAGCAGACCGGGAGGACTAGCGGGAGCTTTTGGCGGGGAGCTGTTTTTT,CASRPGGLAGAFGGELFF
NA,NA,TRBV11-2,TRBJ2-2,TGTGCTAGCAGCTTTGGTACGGCTAGCGCGACCGGGGTGCTGTTTTTT,CASSFGTASATGVLFF